This TCR beta chain was obtained from a study of regulatory T cells in long-lasting Graves disease. Notes on the study in general: There were preferences for TRBV28, TRBJ1-2 and TRBJ2-5 in persistent disease.

Time point of the sample: newly diagnosed GD, antithyroid drugs for less than 3 months. The authors made the TCR library using RNA they extracted from PBMCs. The table lists this clonotype with many counts. Its antigen is currently unknown. The length of the CDR3 is 12 residues. Trimming at V came to 5 bases and at J to 6 bases, leaving 4 bases not matched to a gene. Germline-derived CDR1 and CDR2 are SGHDN and FVKESK. Arm-PCR of CDR3 regions and iRepertoire HTBI primers were the basis on which TCR beta libraries were built. TCRdb analysed the multiplex PCR reads with MiXCR anew, one entry per CDR3 protein. In the table there are around 420,000 distinct CDR3 sequences, 15% of which are singletons. These data also featured in a second study, about T cells in Graves' hyperthyroidism and ophthalmopathy.

The specimen was peripheral blood mononuclear cells (PBMCs), collected at new diagnosis, from a patient treated with antithyroid drugs. This chain connects TRBV14 to TRBJ2-7; 7 positions match TRBD1. The source of this sequence is a woman aged 35 to 49 with Graves disease. The DNA for the CDR3 is TGTGCCAGCAGCGAGACAGGGTTCGAGCAGTACTTC. Translation: CASSETGFEQYF.